The clone carrying this T cell receptor beta chain occurred a few times. Its target is not known. J gave up 0 bases and V 2 bases, and 6 bases lay outside the gene matches. The CDR3 sequence is 18 residues long. CDR1 is SGHAT, CDR2 FQDESV, per germline (reference sequence). This record belongs to a study of identical twins. Study outcomes and limitations: Invariant T cells like MAIT and iNKT could partly confound the zero-insertion analyses.

Template switching added a universal primer binding site, and final cDNA carried unique molecular identifiers. TCRdb re-called the 5' RACE reads with MiXCR, one entry per CDR3 protein. The sample has some 630,000 distinct CDR3 sequences, 7.1% seen once. The same sample was also studied in work on yellow fever vaccine responses in identical twins.

V and J are TRBV11-1 and TRBJ2-1, with TRBD2 matching over 11 bases. The source material was PBMCs. The sequence derives from a woman between 18 and 29 years old in good health. The CDR3 region is CASSLPGLADFSYNEQFF. Here the CDR3 DNA reads TGTGCCAGCAGCTTACCGGGACTAGCGGATTTCTCCTACAATGAGCAGTTCTTC.